These 24 T cell receptor beta chains came from one sample sequenced in a study of T cell clonality in common variable immunodeficiency. Sequenced by immunoSEQ multiplex PCR; TCRdb stores in-frame clones only, minus some. This sample comprises around 42,000 clones, none seen once only. Material for sequencing was peripheral blood mononuclear cells. These receptors came from a person aged 18 to 70 in good health.

This clone was counted ten times or more. The sequenced fragment ends 3 residues before the CDR3 boundary, so the rest is inferred from the germline J gene. The J gene is TRBJ1-3, the V gene TRBV2, with a possible D match to TRBD1 (5 bases). With 6 bases removed from V and 0 bases from J, the gap between germline ends came to 15 bases. The CDR3 has 16 residues. CDR1 and CDR2 (germline): SNHLY, FYNNEI. The CDR3 here is CASREGSSYSGNTIYF. CDR3 DNA, as far as it was read: TGTGCCAGCAGGGAGGGGTCCTCATACTCTGGAAACACC.

This clone was counted between two and nine times. A much larger clone sits a single nucleotide away, making a read error possible. The CDR3 is cut off 3 residues early in the read; its end comes from the germline J gene. Other DNA sequences in the sample encode the same CDR3. The chain joins TRBV6-1 to TRBJ1-3; 9 bases fit TRBD1. CDR1 is MNHNS, CDR2 SASEGT, per germline. The CDR3 runs to 13 residues. This CDR3 is CASSGQGGNTIYF. CDR3 DNA (partial): TGTGCCAGCAGTGGACAGGGGGGAAACACA.

Only a few counts were recorded for this clone. The read finishes 3 residues shy of the CDR3 end, and the germline J gene is used to complete it. The gene calls are TRBV10-2 and TRBJ2-6; a weak D match, TRBD2 (6 bases). This CDR3 contains 17 residues. Germline V CDR1 and CDR2: WSHSY, SAAADI. Trimming took off 3 bases at V and 0 bases at J, with 12 bases between the two ends. CDR3 DNA, as far as it was read: TGCGCCAGCAGTGAAGAGGGGAGGCCCTCTGGGGCCAACGTC. This sequence encodes CASSEEGRPSGANV. The complete CDR3 reads CASSEEGRPSGANVLTF.

At least ten counts were recorded for this clone. Read coverage stops 3 residues before the CDR3 terminus; the germline J gene supplies the remainder. The chain carries TRBV5-4 and TRBJ2-7, with TRBD2 identical over 7 bases. V lost 4 bases to trimming and J lost 2 bases; unmatched junction nucleotides: 0. The CDR3 has 12 amino acids. CDR1 and CDR2 from the germline V gene are SGHNT and YYREEE (reference sequence). The CDR3 bases that were read are TGTGCCAGCAGCCGGGGGGCCTACGAG. Translated, it gives CASSRGAYE. The CDR3 in its entirety is CASSRGAYEQYF.

This clone was recorded at least ten times. Coverage ceases 3 residues before the CDR3 finishes, and the germline J gene fills in the end. The gene calls are TRBV10-2 and TRBJ1-6; 7 nucleotides align to TRBD1. The V gene's germline CDR1 is WSHSY and CDR2 SAAADI. The CDR3 loop spans 16 amino acids. The ends lost 2 bases at V and 5 bases at J; junction bases unmatched: 6. CDR3 bases read: TGCGCCAGCAGTGAGGCTGGGACAGCTAATAATTCACCC. Amino acid sequence: CASSEAGTANNSP. The entire CDR3 reads CASSEAGTANNSPLHF.

At least ten counts were recorded for this clone. The missing CDR3 end, 3 residues past where the read stops, is filled in from the germline J gene. The V and J genes are TRBV20-1 and TRBJ1-5, with D perhaps matching TRBD1 (5 bases). Trimming stripped 4 bases from V and 0 bases from J, with 13 bases between. Germline CDR1 and CDR2: DFQATT and SNEGSKA (reference sequence). This CDR3 contains 15 residues. CDR3 sequence reads: CSATKGANSNQPQHF. CDR3 bases read: TGCAGTGCTACCAAAGGGGCAAATAGCAATCAGCCC.

In its sample, this clone was seen many times. The read falls 3 residues short of the CDR3 end, and the missing part is taken from the germline J gene. The rearrangement links TRBV20-1 to TRBJ1-6; tentatively, D is TRBD1 (6 bases). CDR1 DFQATT and CDR2 SNEGSKA come from the germline V gene (reference sequence). The CDR3 is 18 amino acids. V lost 0 bases, J lost 0 bases, and 15 bases lay in between. CDR3 in amino acids: CSARERNRASSYNSPLHF. The DNA read from the CDR3 is TGCAGTGCTAGAGAGCGGAACAGGGCGAGCTCCTATAATTCACCC.

At least ten counts were recorded for this clone. At the DNA level, this CDR3 is encoded by other sequences in the same sample as well. The CDR3: CSARVGSNQPQHF. Partial CDR3 DNA: TGCAGTGCTAGAGTAGGGTCCAATCAGCCC. The rearrangement uses TRBV20-1 and TRBJ1-5; D is unresolved. The DNA ends 3 residues before the CDR3 does, and the rest of the CDR3 is filled in from the germline J gene. The CDR3 has 13 amino acids. V lost 1 base and J 3 bases, leaving 7 bases between the germline ends. Germline CDR1 is DFQATT and CDR2 is SNEGSKA (reference sequence).

This clone has at least ten counts. Read coverage stops 3 residues before the CDR3 terminus; the germline J gene supplies the remainder. The genes are TRBV5-1 and TRBJ2-3; the match to TRBD2 covers 9 bases. CDR3 length equals 17 residues. The J segment lost 2 bases and the V segment lost 1 base, leaving 8 bases of the junction unmatched. Germline CDR1 and CDR2: SGHRS and YFSETQ. The CDR3 loop reads CASSLLAGTAFTDTQYF. The DNA read from the CDR3 is TGCGCCAGCAGCTTGCTAGCGGGGACGGCTTTCACAGATACG.

The sample holds many counts of this clone. The read terminates 3 residues ahead of where the CDR3 ends, so the germline J gene completes it. This chain uses TRBV20-1 with TRBJ1-1; D ambiguous. Germline assignment: CDR1 DFQATT and CDR2 SNEGSKA (reference sequence). V lost 6 bases, J lost 4 bases, and 12 bases lay in between. This CDR3 spans 12 amino acids. The DNA read from the CDR3 is TGCAGTGCCCCACGAGGCCCCACTGAA. This gives the protein CSAPRGPTE. The entire CDR3 is CSAPRGPTEAFF.

This clone was found a few times. The CDR3 goes on 3 residues after the read ends, and that part is filled in from the germline J gene. This chain joins TRBV30 and TRBJ1-2; tentative D call: TRBD1 (6 bases). Germline V gives CDR1 GTSNPN, CDR2 SVGIG (reference sequence). This CDR3 contains 14 residues. CDR3 amino acids: CAWGRGGGASDYTF. The sequenced CDR3 bases are TGTGCCTGGGGGCGGGGCGGGGGGGCCAGCGAC.

This clone was found a few times. The DNA ends 3 residues before the CDR3 does, and the rest of the CDR3 is filled in from the germline J gene. The chain combines TRBV5-4 with TRBJ2-5; the match to TRBD2 covers 8 bases. The germline CDR1 and CDR2 sequences are SGHNT and YYREEE (reference sequence). V was clipped by 4 bases and J by 4 bases; unmatched bases: 9. This CDR3 is built from 15 residues. The CDR3 spells CASSPPGGTAETQYF. Partial CDR3 DNA: TGTGCCAGCAGCCCGCCGGGGGGGACTGCAGAGACC.

The table lists this clone with many counts. The DNA ends 3 residues before the CDR3 does, and the rest of the CDR3 is filled in from the germline J gene. The chain carries TRBV20-1 and TRBJ1-1; D gene unclear. Trimming took off 5 bases at V and 2 bases at J, with 9 bases between the two ends. This CDR3 spans 12 amino acids. CDR1 DFQATT and CDR2 SNEGSKA come from the germline V gene (reference sequence). CDR3 in amino acids: CSASVLNTEAFF. The covered CDR3 bases are TGCAGTGCTTCGGTCCTTAACACTGAA.

The sample holds many counts of this clone. With the read ending 3 residues before the CDR3 end, the germline J gene is used to fill in that end. The rearrangement uses TRBV6-2 or TRBV6-3 and TRBJ1-5; D is possibly TRBD1 (6 bases). Trimming pared 4 bases from V and 3 bases from J, leaving 10 bases between. CDR1 and CDR2 from the germline V gene are MNHEY and SVGEGT. The CDR3 runs 14 residues. Incomplete CDR3 DNA: TGTGCCAGCAGTTCACGACAGGACAATCAGCCC. This sequence encodes CASSSRQDNQP. The entire CDR3 sequence reads CASSSRQDNQPQHF.

This clone was seen ten or more times. The read terminates 3 residues ahead of where the CDR3 ends, so the germline J gene completes it. This chain connects TRBV10-3 to TRBJ2-1; 9 bases are shared with TRBD2. CDR1 is ENHRY and CDR2 is SYGVKD in the germline V gene. The CDR3 consists of 16 residues. V lost 3 bases and J lost 2; bases outside the gene matches: 5. CDR3 bases read: TGTGCCATCAGTGATTCGACTAGCGGTCCCTACAATGAG. It is translated as CAISDSTSGPYNE. The CDR3, in full, reads CAISDSTSGPYNEQFF.

This clone was recorded at least ten times. The read stops 3 residues short of the end of the CDR3; the missing end is completed from the germline J gene. The chain employs TRBV30 and TRBJ1-5, with unresolved D. The V end lost 5 bases, the J end lost 6 bases, and 14 bases lay between the germline ends. CDR3 size: 13 residues. Germline CDR1 GTSNPN, CDR2 SVGIG (reference sequence). CDR3 protein: CAWGLRVGQPQHF. The part of the CDR3 DNA that was read is TGTGCCTGGGGACTACGGGTAGGTCAGCCC.

This clone was recorded many times. The CDR3 sequence: CAWGGTGMGHEQYF. CDR3 DNA (partial): TGTGCCTGGGGGGGGACAGGGATGGGCCACGAG. V usage is TRBV30 and J usage is TRBJ2-7, with TRBD1 matching over 9 bases. The observed sequence ends 3 residues before the CDR3 terminus, with the missing tail filled in from the germline J gene. The CDR3 has 14 amino acids. Losses at the gene ends were 5 bases for V and 5 bases for J; bases not matched to a gene: 10. Germline V gene data show CDR1 as GTSNPN and CDR2 as SVGIG (reference sequence).

This clone was counted many times. Read coverage stops 3 residues before the CDR3 terminus; the germline J gene supplies the remainder. This rearrangement joins TRBV12-3 or TRBV12-4 to TRBJ2-1; D is unresolved. The CDR3 runs to 15 residues. V was cut by 2 bases and J by 2 bases, with 10 bases left in between. The part of the CDR3 DNA that was read is TGTGCCAGCAGTTTAATGGCAGTTACCTACAATGAG. Protein: CASSLMAVTYNE. The complete CDR3 sequence is CASSLMAVTYNEQFF.

This clone was observed at least ten times. The read stops 3 residues short of the end of the CDR3; the missing end is completed from the germline J gene. This chain connects TRBV3-1 (or the pseudogene TRBV3-2) to TRBJ2-7; 7 bases align to TRBD1. The germline V gene encodes CDR1 LGHDT and CDR2 YNNKEL (reference sequence). J gave up 4 bases and V 4 bases, and 4 bases lay outside the gene matches. CDR3 length equals 13 residues. This CDR3 is CASSPSRGYEQYF. The CDR3 DNA, read in part, is TGTGCCAGCAGCCCATCCAGGGGGTACGAG.

This clone was detected many times. The read ends 3 residues before the CDR3 terminus; that terminus is restored from the germline J gene. The V call is TRBV5-1, the J call TRBJ1-1, with 10 bases lining up with TRBD1. This CDR3 has 17 amino acids. With 4 bases clipped from V and 4 bases from J, the junction kept 13 bases outside the gene matches. CDR1 is SGHRS, CDR2 YFSETQ, per germline. The part of the CDR3 DNA that was read is TGCGCCAGCAGCCCAACGACAGGGGGCCTTGGAGCCACTGAA. This sequence encodes CASSPTTGGLGATE. The complete CDR3 sequence is CASSPTTGGLGATEAFF.

The sample holds many counts of this clone. The read ends 3 residues shy of where the CDR3 ends; the end is completed using the germline J gene. The genes are TRBV11-2 and TRBJ1-5; D uncertain. Looked up from germline, CDR1 is SGHAT and CDR2 is FQNNGV. The CDR3 has 15 amino acids. V lost 4 bases to trimming and J lost 0 bases, with 10 bases between them. The CDR3 protein is CASSSGTDSNQPQHF. CDR3 DNA (partial): TGTGCCAGCAGCTCAGGAACAGATAGCAATCAGCCC.

There are many counts of this clone. The read gets to within 3 residues of the CDR3 end, and the germline J gene fills in the rest. This chain links TRBV6-2 or TRBV6-3 with TRBJ2-7; D ambiguous. CDR3 size: 13 residues. The V and J ends lost 2 bases and 1 base respectively, with 6 bases between them. CDR1 and CDR2 from the germline V gene are MNHEY and SVGEGT. The CDR3 DNA, read in part, is TGTGCCAGCAGTTACCAACAGTCCTACGAG. Translation gives CASSYQQSYE. The whole CDR3 protein reads CASSYQQSYEQYF.

In this sample, this clone turned up many times. The DNA ends 3 residues before the CDR3 does, and the rest of the CDR3 is filled in from the germline J gene. The rearrangement joins TRBV15 to TRBJ2-2; TRBD1 might be the D (6 bases). The germline gives CDR1 LNHNV, CDR2 YYDKDF (reference sequence). The CDR3 totals 15 residues. Trimming took 5 bases from V and 1 from J, leaving 11 bases between them. The DNA read from the CDR3 is TGTGCCACCAGCGAGGGGGTACTGAACACCGGGGAG. Protein sequence: CATSEGVLNTGE. The full CDR3 reads CATSEGVLNTGELFF.

Details on this clone: The read ends 3 residues before the CDR3 terminus; that terminus is restored from the germline J gene. The V gene is TRBV11-3, the J gene TRBJ2-5; 8 bases agree with TRBD2. The CDR3 extends over 13 amino acids. The germline gives CDR1 SGHNT, CDR2 YENEEA. The junction had 2 bases not matched to a gene; V was cut back by 4 bases and J by 4 bases. The CDR3 loop is CASSWGLGETQYF. Incomplete CDR3 DNA: TGTGCCAGCAGCTGGGGACTAGGAGAGACC.